The clone carrying this T cell receptor (beta chain) turned up a few times. The data belong to a study of blood T cells in healthy people across ages. Through a sample-barcoded 5' primer and a J-beta primer mix, a second PCR was run for roughly 6 to 12 cycles. One entry per CDR3 protein results from TCRdb running MiXCR on the 5' RACE reads. The sample has around 1.5 million distinct CDR3 sequences, approximately 59% seen once. The V gene lost 2 bases and the J gene lost 0 bases, with 8 bases spanning the gap. Germline V gene data show CDR1 as ENHRY and CDR2 as SYGVKD. The CDR3 loop spans 14 amino acids.

The receptor was derived from a man between 18 and 29 years old in good health. Sequencing input: blood. V and J are TRBV10-3 and TRBJ2-7, with a weak D call TRBD2 (5 bases). CDR3 amino acids: CAISEGGFSYEQYF. CDR3 nucleotide sequence: TGTGCCATCAGTGAGGGCGGGTTCTCCTACGAGCAGTACTTC.